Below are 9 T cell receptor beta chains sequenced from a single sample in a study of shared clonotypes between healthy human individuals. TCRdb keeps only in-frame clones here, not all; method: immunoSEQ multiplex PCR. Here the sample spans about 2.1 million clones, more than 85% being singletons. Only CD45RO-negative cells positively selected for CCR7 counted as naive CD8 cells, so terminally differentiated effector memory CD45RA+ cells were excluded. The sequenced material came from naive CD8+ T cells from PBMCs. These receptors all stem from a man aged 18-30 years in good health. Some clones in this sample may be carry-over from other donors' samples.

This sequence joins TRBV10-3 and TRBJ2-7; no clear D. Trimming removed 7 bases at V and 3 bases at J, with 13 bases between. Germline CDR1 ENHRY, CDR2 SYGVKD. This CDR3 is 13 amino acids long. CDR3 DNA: TGTGCCATCACCATCCGCAAAGGCTACGAGCAGTACTTC. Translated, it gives CAITIRKGYEQYF.

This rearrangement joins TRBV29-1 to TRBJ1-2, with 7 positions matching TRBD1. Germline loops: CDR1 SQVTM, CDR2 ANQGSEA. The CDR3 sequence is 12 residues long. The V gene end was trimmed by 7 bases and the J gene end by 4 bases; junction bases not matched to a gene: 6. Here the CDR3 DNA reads TGCAGCGGGGGGTGGACAGGCTATGGCTACACCTTC. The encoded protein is CSGGWTGYGYTF.

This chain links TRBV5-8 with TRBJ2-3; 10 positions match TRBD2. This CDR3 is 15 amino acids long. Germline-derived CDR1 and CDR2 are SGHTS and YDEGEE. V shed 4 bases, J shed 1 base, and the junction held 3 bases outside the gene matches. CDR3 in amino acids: CASSPGLAGTDTQYF. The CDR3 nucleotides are TGTGCCAGCAGCCCCGGACTAGCGGGCACAGATACGCAGTATTTT.

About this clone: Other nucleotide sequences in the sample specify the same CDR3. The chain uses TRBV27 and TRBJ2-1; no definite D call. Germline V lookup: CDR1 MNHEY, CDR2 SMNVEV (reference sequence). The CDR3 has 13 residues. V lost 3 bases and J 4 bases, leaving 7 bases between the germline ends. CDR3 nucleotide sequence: TGTGCCAGCAGTTTGATGGGGTACAATGAGCAGTTCTTC. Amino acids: CASSLMGYNEQFF.

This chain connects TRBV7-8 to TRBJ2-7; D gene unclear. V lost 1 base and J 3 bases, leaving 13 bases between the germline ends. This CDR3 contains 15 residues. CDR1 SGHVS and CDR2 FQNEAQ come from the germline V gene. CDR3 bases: TGTGCCAGCAGCTTAGTCTTCAACCCGGGCTACGAGCAGTACTTC. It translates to CASSLVFNPGYEQYF. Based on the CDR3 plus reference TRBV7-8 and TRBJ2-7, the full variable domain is GAGVSQSPRYKVAKRGQDVALRCDPISGHVSLFWYQQALGQGPEFLTYFQNEAQLDKSGLPSDRFFAERPEGSVSTLKIQRTQQEDSAVYLCASSLVFNPGYEQYFGPGTRLTVT.

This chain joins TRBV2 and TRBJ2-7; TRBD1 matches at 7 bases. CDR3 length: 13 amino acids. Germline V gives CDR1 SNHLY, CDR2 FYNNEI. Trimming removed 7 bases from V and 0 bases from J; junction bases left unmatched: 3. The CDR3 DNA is TGTGCCAGCAATGGGGACAGCTCCTACGAGCAGTACTTC. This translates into CASNGDSSYEQYF.

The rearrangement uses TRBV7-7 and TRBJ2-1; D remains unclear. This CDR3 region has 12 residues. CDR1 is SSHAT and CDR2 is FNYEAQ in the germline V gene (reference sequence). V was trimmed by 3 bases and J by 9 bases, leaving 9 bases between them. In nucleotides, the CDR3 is TGTGCCAGCAGCTTTCGAGGTGGTGAGCAGTTCTTC. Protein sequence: CASSFRGGEQFF. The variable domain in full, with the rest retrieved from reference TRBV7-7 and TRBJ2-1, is GAGVSQSPRYKVTKRGQDVTLRCDPISSHATLYWYQQALGQGPEFLTYFNYEAQPDKSGLPSDRFSAERPEGSISTLTIQRTEQRDSAMYRCASSFRGGEQFFGPGTRLTVL.

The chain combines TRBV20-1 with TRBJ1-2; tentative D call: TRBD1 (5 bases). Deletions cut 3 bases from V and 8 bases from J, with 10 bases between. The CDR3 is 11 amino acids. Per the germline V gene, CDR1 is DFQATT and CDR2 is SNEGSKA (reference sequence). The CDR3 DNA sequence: TGCAGTGCTAGCCGCGAGGGGGGCTACACCTTC. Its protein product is CSASREGGYTF.

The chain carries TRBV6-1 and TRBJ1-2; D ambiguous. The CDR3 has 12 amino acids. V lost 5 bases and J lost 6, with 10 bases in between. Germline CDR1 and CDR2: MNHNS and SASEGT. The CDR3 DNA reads TGTGCCAGCAGTATATACAGAGATGGCTACACCTTC. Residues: CASSIYRDGYTF.